This TCR beta chain appears in the sequencing data of a study of T cell responses to AZD1222 COVID-19 vaccine. The repertoire was sequenced with immunoSEQ multiplex PCR; TCRdb's copy has only in-frame clones and lacks some. The sample lists 95,000 to 150,000 clones, roughly 90% occurring once. The sequence derives from an adult in good health. This material consisted of peripheral blood, taken on day 0 of AZD1222 vaccination.

CDR3 nucleotide sequence: TGTGCCAGCAGTGAGAATTTAGTTCCGGGACAAGGTGAAGCTTTCTTT. This translates into CASSENLVPGQGEAFF. The genes are TRBV28 and TRBJ1-1, with a weak D call TRBD1 (6 bases). CDR1 is MDHEN and CDR2 is SYDVKM in the germline V gene. This CDR3 has 16 amino acids. V lost 5 bases and J 7 bases, leaving 23 bases between the germline ends.